Below are 8 T cell receptor beta chains sequenced from a single sample in a study of blood T cell repertoires in COVID-19. Produced via immunoSEQ multiplex PCR; TCRdb's table is partial and in-frame only. The sample shows under 500,000 clones, nearly 90% of them seen only once. Sample: PBMCs or T cells enriched from blood (not recorded which). These receptors came from a woman aged 18-35 years with acute COVID-19.

With respect to this clone: The sample has other DNA sequences that encode this CDR3 too. The chain couples TRBV18 to TRBJ1-5; D not resolved. Trimming removed 4 bases at V and 2 bases at J, with 9 bases between. The CDR3 contains 14 residues. The germline V gene has CDR1 KGHSH and CDR2 LQKENI. The CDR3 region has the DNA TGTGCCAGCTCACAGGCCGGAGGCAATCAGCCCCAGCATTTT. This encodes CASSQAGGNQPQHF.

This clone was counted many times. The J gene is TRBJ2-1, the V gene TRBV11-3; 9 bases are shared with TRBD1. Trimming removed 3 bases from V and 7 bases from J; junction bases left unmatched: 7. The CDR3 extends over 15 amino acids. Germline CDR1 SGHNT, CDR2 YENEEA. As DNA, the CDR3 is TGTGCCAGCAGCTTTACAGGGGGCGACGTGAATGAGCAGTTCTTC. This gives the protein CASSFTGGDVNEQFF.

This sequence joins TRBV5-1 and TRBJ2-3, with D perhaps TRBD1 (6 bases). Germline assignment: CDR1 SGHRS and CDR2 YFSETQ. This CDR3 is built from 15 residues. Trimming removed 4 bases from V and 0 bases from J, with 12 bases in between. The chain's CDR3 is CASSRTGSSTDTQYF. The DNA of the CDR3 is TGCGCCAGCAGCAGAACAGGGTCGAGCACAGATACGCAGTATTTT.

The CDR3 bases are TGTGCCAGCAGCCAAACCAGGGGAGGCTACACCTTC. It codes for CASSQTRGGYTF. The chain joins TRBV4-2 to TRBJ1-2, with D maybe TRBD1 (6 bases). CDR1 is LGHNA, CDR2 YNFKEQ, per germline. V lost 2 bases to trimming and J lost 8 bases, with 9 bases between them. The CDR3 is 12 residues long.

The rearrangement joins TRBV5-4 to TRBJ1-6; no clear D. CDR3 length equals 13 residues. V gave up 4 bases and J gave up 9 bases, with 11 bases separating them. Germline V CDR1 and CDR2: SGHNT, YYREEE (reference sequence). The CDR3 spells CASSPEQSSPLHF. The CDR3 nucleotides read TGTGCCAGCAGCCCCGAGCAAAGTTCACCCCTCCACTTT.

The chain employs TRBV7-2 and TRBJ2-1, with TRBD2 identical over 11 bases. CDR3 length equals 19 residues. Germline V gene lookup returns CDR1 SGHTA and CDR2 FQGNSA. J was trimmed by 5 bases and V by 2 bases; bases with no gene match: 14. The CDR3 region has the DNA TGTGCCAGCAGCTTAAACGCCGGGACTAGCGGAAGAAAAAACAATGAGCAGTTCTTC. This codes for CASSLNAGTSGRKNNEQFF.

This rearrangement joins TRBV3-1 (or the pseudogene TRBV3-2) to TRBJ2-7; tentative D call: TRBD2 (5 bases). Trimming cost V 1 base and J 0 bases, with 10 bases left between them. CDR1 and CDR2 (germline): LGHDT, YNNKEL (reference sequence). This CDR3 spans 15 amino acids. As DNA, the CDR3 is TGTGCCAGCAGCCAAGGGAGCGGCCTCTCCTACGAGCAGTACTTC. Protein: CASSQGSGLSYEQYF.

The chain is built from TRBV30 and TRBJ1-6; the match to TRBD1 covers 9 bases. V dropped 3 bases and J dropped 0; count of bases not matched to a gene: 9. The CDR3 is 18 amino acids. Germline V lookup: CDR1 GTSNPN, CDR2 SVGIG (reference sequence). CDR3 in DNA: TGTGCCTGGAGAGACGGGACAGGGCGAAGCTCCTATAATTCACCCCTCCACTTT. It is translated as CAWRDGTGRSSYNSPLHF.